This T cell receptor beta chain originates from a study of cytomegalovirus exposure and HLA in healthy donors. The PCR was carried out with 60 Vbeta primers and 13 Jbeta primers. Only in-frame clones appear in the TCRdb table, and some are missing; sequencing was by immunoSEQ multiplex PCR. Altogether roughly 100,000 clones are present, 83% being singletons, with the ten largest covering approximately 6.1%. Findings and caveats of the study: DRB1 showed the most TCR associations and HLA-C the fewest in a later analysis, as rates varied by HLA locus. What a later analysis reportedly showed was that an Asian-associated ancestry cluster had fewer N-insertions than the 666-donor mean. Researchers counted 180 or so TCR beta chains as cytomegalovirus-associated.

As for this clone: Its antigen is not identified.

Germline-derived CDR1 and CDR2 are SNHLY and FYNNEI. The length of the CDR3 is 14 residues. Trimming removed 5 bases from V and 5 bases from J, with 15 bases in between. The TCR comes from a young man in good health and CMV-seronegative. Sequences were obtained from PBMCs. V usage is TRBV2 and J usage is TRBJ1-1; TRBD1 might be the D (6 bases). CDR3 amino acids: CASSQELTGTEAFF. CDR3 sequence (DNA): TGTGCCAGCAGTCAAGAATTGACAGGTACTGAAGCTTTCTTT. Full variable domain (outside the CDR3, taken from reference TRBV2 and TRBJ1-1): EPEVTQTPSHQVTQMGQEVILRCVPISNHLYFYWYRQILGQKVEFLVSFYNNEISEKSEIFDDQFSVERPDGSNFTLKIRSTKLEDSAMYFCASSQELTGTEAFFGQGTRLTVV.